The 18 T cell receptor beta chains below all came from one sample that was sequenced in a study of CD8 T cells in ankylosing spondylitis. The study, taken as a whole, reports: Characteristic of ankylosing spondylitis blood, it appeared, was a TCR beta motif comprising about eight highly homologous variants.

Using its own MiXCR run on the 5' RACE reads, TCRdb lists one record per CDR3 protein. This sample has approximately 540,000 distinct CDR3 sequences, with more than 9.5% found just once. These receptors lack a known antigen. Input material: blood, either unsorted or a sorted T cell fraction (not recorded which). The receptors come from a male donor with ankylosing spondylitis.

The rearrangement uses TRBV11-2 and TRBJ1-6; maybe TRBD1 (6 bases). The V gene's germline CDR1 is SGHAT and CDR2 FQNNGV. V was cut by 4 bases and J by 10 bases, with 14 bases left in between. There are 14 residues in the CDR3. As DNA, the CDR3 is TGTGCCAGCAGCTCCCTGACAGGCGGCTCACCCCTCCACTTT. Its translation: CASSSLTGGSPLHF.

The chain uses TRBV7-9 and TRBJ2-1; tentatively, D is TRBD2 (6 bases). Deletions cut 0 bases from V and 10 bases from J, with 13 bases between. The CDR3 has 14 amino acids. CDR1 is SEHNR, CDR2 FQNEAQ, per germline (reference sequence). In DNA, the CDR3 is TGTGCCAGCAGCTTAGCGGGGCCGGGAGCAGAGCAGTTCTTC. Protein sequence: CASSLAGPGAEQFF.

This clonotype was seen many times. This rearrangement joins TRBV7-2 to TRBJ2-7, with a possible D match to TRBD1 (5 bases). The CDR3 runs to 13 residues. Germline assignment: CDR1 SGHTA and CDR2 FQGNSA. V was trimmed by 3 bases and J by 1 base, leaving 7 bases between them. DNA of the CDR3: TGTGCCAGCAGCTTGGGGCCTTCCTACGAGCAGTACTTC. Translated, it gives CASSLGPSYEQYF.

The chain is built from TRBV5-6 and TRBJ2-1; 8 bases align to TRBD2. Losses at the gene ends were 4 bases for V and 3 bases for J; bases not matched to a gene: 6. Germline assignment: CDR1 SGHDT and CDR2 YYEEEE. CDR3 length: 15 amino acids. The CDR3 DNA is TGTGCCAGCAGCCATCCTAGCGGGCACTACAATGAGCAGTTCTTC. Its protein is CASSHPSGHYNEQFF.

The rearrangement links TRBV20-1 to TRBJ2-4; D is unclear. V dropped 6 bases and J dropped 1 base, with 13 bases sitting between them. The germline V gene has CDR1 DFQATT and CDR2 SNEGSKA (reference sequence). This CDR3 contains 14 residues. CDR3 bases: TGCAGTGCCGATTCTCGGCTGGCCAAAAACATTCAGTACTTC. It yields the protein CSADSRLAKNIQYF.

At least ten counts were recorded for this clonotype. J is TRBJ2-7 and V is TRBV7-9, with D unresolved. V lost 0 bases, J lost 0 bases, and 12 bases lay in between. The CDR3 length is 16 residues. The germline V gene has CDR1 SEHNR and CDR2 FQNEAQ (reference sequence). The CDR3 loop reads CASSLARGASSYEQYF. The CDR3, as DNA: TGTGCCAGCAGCTTAGCGCGAGGTGCAAGCTCCTACGAGCAGTACTTC.

This clonotype was picked up a small number of times. J is TRBJ2-2 and V is TRBV4-1; 8 bases are a match to TRBD2. V was clipped by 3 bases and J by 6 bases; unmatched bases: 6. The CDR3 extends over 15 amino acids. CDR1 is MGHRA, CDR2 YSYEKL, per germline. Written as DNA, the CDR3 is TGCGCCAGCAGCCAGCCCGGGACTAGAGCCGGGGAGCTGTTTTTT. This sequence encodes CASSQPGTRAGELFF.

This clonotype occurred a few times. This chain uses TRBV6-7 with TRBJ2-3; 7 bases are shared with TRBD1. TRBV6-7 is assigned to the ORF class and has an uncertain function. The V segment lost 7 bases and the J segment 2 bases; nucleotides outside the gene matches: 6. CDR3 size: 14 residues. The CDR3 DNA sequence: TGTGCCAGCATCCGGGACAGCCTCACAGATACGCAGTATTTT. Translating it yields CASIRDSLTDTQYF.

The CDR3 DNA is TGTGCCAGCAGCTCAGGGAGTTCCCAAGAGACCCAGTACTTC. It encodes CASSSGSSQETQYF. The chain is built from TRBV7-9 and TRBJ2-5; possibly TRBD1 or TRBD2 for D (5 bases each). V was clipped by 4 bases and J by 1 base, with 10 bases between them. CDR3 length: 14 residues. Germline-derived CDR1 and CDR2 are SEHNR and FQNEAQ (reference sequence). The variable domain in full, completed from reference TRBV7-9 and TRBJ2-5, reads DTGVSQNPRHKITKRGQNVTFRCDPISEHNRLYWYRQTLGQGPEFLTYFQNEAQLEKSRLLSDRFSAERPKGSFSTLEIQRTEQGDSAMYLCASSSGSSQETQYFGPGTRLLVL.

The rearrangement uses TRBV25-1 and TRBJ2-5, with 11 bases identical to TRBD2. Germline CDR1 MGHDK, CDR2 SYGVNS. V shed 1 base and J 4 bases; nucleotides not matched to a gene: 8. This CDR3 contains 17 residues. The DNA of the CDR3 is TGTGCCAGCAGTGAATGGCGGCAACTAGCGGGAGCAGAGACCCAGTACTTC. Its translation: CASSEWRQLAGAETQYF.

The V and J genes are TRBV20-1 and TRBJ2-1; D not certain. This CDR3 is 14 amino acids long. Trimming took 3 bases from V and 5 from J, leaving 14 bases between them. The V gene's germline CDR1 is DFQATT and CDR2 SNEGSKA (reference sequence). The CDR3: CSASHSRANNEQFF. CDR3 coding DNA: TGCAGTGCTAGTCACAGCCGAGCCAACAATGAGCAGTTCTTC.

This clonotype was seen a handful of times. This chain uses TRBV15 with TRBJ2-1; 12 bases align to TRBD2. Trimming cost V 0 bases and J 8 bases; bases outside gene matches: 5. Germline lookup yields CDR1 LNHNV and CDR2 YYDKDF (reference sequence). This CDR3 is built from 16 residues. DNA of the CDR3: TGTGCCACCAGCAGAGATTTGACTAGCGGGAGCCATGAGCAGTTCTTC. Translation: CATSRDLTSGSHEQFF.

This rearrangement joins TRBV5-1 to TRBJ2-1, with D unclear. The CDR3 length is 15 residues. Looked up from germline, CDR1 is SGHRS and CDR2 is YFSETQ. Trimming took 6 bases from V and 1 from J, leaving 14 bases between them. CDR3 residues: CASTRTGPSYNEQFF. DNA of the CDR3: TGCGCCAGCACCCGGACCGGGCCTTCCTACAATGAGCAGTTCTTC.

This clonotype came up many times. This sequence joins TRBV2 and TRBJ2-1; TRBD2 is a possible D gene (7 bases). The germline V gene encodes CDR1 SNHLY and CDR2 FYNNEI. The CDR3 covers 15 residues. V shed 8 bases and J shed 0 bases, with 14 bases lying between them. This CDR3 reads CASEKGGNSYNEQFF. The CDR3 DNA sequence: TGTGCCAGCGAAAAGGGGGGGAACTCCTACAATGAGCAGTTCTTC. Full variable domain (missing parts from reference TRBV2 and TRBJ2-1): EPEVTQTPSHQVTQMGQEVILRCVPISNHLYFYWYRQILGQKVEFLVSFYNNEISEKSEIFDDQFSVERPDGSNFTLKIRSTKLEDSAMYFCASEKGGNSYNEQFFGPGTRLTVL.

This clonotype was detected many times. The V call is TRBV2, the J call TRBJ1-2; no clear D gene. This CDR3 spans 15 amino acids. Germline CDR1 reads SNHLY; CDR2 reads FYNNEI. The ends were cut back, 6 bases at V and 2 bases at J, with 16 bases in the middle. The CDR3 DNA follows: TGTGCCAGCAGGCAGAGGGCTTTCGGAAACTATGGCTACACCTTC. The encoded protein is CASRQRAFGNYGYTF.

In its sample, this clonotype was seen a few times. This sequence joins TRBV24-1 and TRBJ2-2, with D possibly matching TRBD1 (5 bases). There are 16 residues in the CDR3. Germline V gene sequence: CDR1 KGHDR, CDR2 SFDVKD. The ends were cut back, 2 bases at V and 6 bases at J, with 15 bases in the middle. CDR3 bases: TGTGCCACCAGTGATTGGTCTAGGGGTGACGCCGGGGAGCTGTTTTTT. Residues: CATSDWSRGDAGELFF.

This chain connects TRBV20-1 to TRBJ2-6, with D possibly being TRBD1 (6 bases). This CDR3 is 15 amino acids long. CDR1 is DFQATT and CDR2 is SNEGSKA in the germline V gene (reference sequence). The germline V and J ends were trimmed by 2 bases and 2 bases, with 10 bases remaining between them. CDR3 protein: CSARYRETGANVLTF. In DNA form, the CDR3 reads TGCAGTGCTAGATACAGGGAAACTGGGGCCAACGTCCTGACTTTC.

The genes are TRBV7-9 and TRBJ2-7, with 8 positions matching TRBD1. Germline CDR1 and CDR2: SEHNR and FQNEAQ (reference sequence). The CDR3 is made up of 15 amino acids. The trim removed 5 bases at V and 4 bases at J, leaving 10 bases unmatched. In nucleotides, the CDR3 is TGTGCCAGCAGCCCTCTGGACAGGGCAGTTTACGAGCAGTACGTC. Protein product: CASSPLDRAVYEQYV.